This TCR beta chain was captured in a study of blood T cell repertoires in COVID-19 (dated by TCRdb to 2020 to 2022). For the wider study: Samples covering the acute and convalescent phases of COVID-19 were provided by collaborators in the United States, Italy and Spain. Samples were obtained from the ongoing ImmuneRACE study (first 160 participants) and from about 1,300 subjects provided by 6 global collaborators. Deeply sampled blood TCRbeta repertoires from subjects exposed to, actively infected with, or recovered from COVID-19 were included in the dataset. Sample metadata almost always included a de-identified subject ID, COVID-19 status, age in years and sex. Where available, HLA class I and class II types were taken from metadata supplied by the sample provider and were not determined by assay-based typing. The repertoires were released in a freely available public database intended as a resource for research on the immune response to SARS-CoV-2. The prospective study material was composed of cDNA or gDNA derived from T cells, B-cell-depleted T cells, or PBMCs.

What the research found in general, with its limitations: The quantity of clinical and demographic metadata differed by source and by participant and was supplied without curation.

The immunoSEQ Assay, a bias-controlled multiplex PCR, was used to amplify TCRbeta CDR3 regions from genomic DNA. The authors processed their data as follows. Nucleated cell counts per sample were estimated from amplification of reference gene primers within the assay. Sequence reads were collapsed and filtered to measure the absolute abundance of every unique TCRbeta CDR3 rearrangement. For each sample, productive Simpson clonality was calculated as the square root of Simpson's diversity index over productive rearrangements. The immuneACCESS repertoire file appears here via TCRdb, limited to in-frame rearrangements. These files lack a portion of the clones; in checked studies, under half of the deficit traces to unresolved V genes, and the cause of the others is not known. V, J and clone size reflect that table, while D and trimming were determined from the DNA. The sample table lists 220,000 or so clones, about nine tenths of them with a count of one. About 6% of the sample rests with the top ten.

About this clone itself: Its antigen remains undetermined. No base quality information exists; no much larger clone differs at one position.

Samples from volunteer blood donors who had recovered from COVID-19 were contributed by a second Seattle source. The collaborating institutions used their own protocols to collect whole blood in K2EDTA tubes. For TCRbeta analysis, collaborators shipped samples as frozen whole blood, isolated PBMCs, or DNA extracted from either of those sample types. Sequences were obtained from peripheral blood. This clonotype was obtained from a man aged 55 to 69 who had recovered from COVID-19.

The nucleotides are TGTGCCAGCAGTGAGTGGACAGGGGGGTACGAGCAGTACTTC. Translation gives CASSEWTGGYEQYF. This chain joins TRBV6-1 to TRBJ2-7; the central 10 bases match TRBD1. Via the germline V gene, CDR1 is MNHNS and CDR2 SASEGT. Its CDR3 holds 14 amino acids, cysteine through phenylalanine. The sequence is cut down to CDR3 DNA, 42 bases in frame from base 1. Trimming leaves V shorter by 3 bases and J shorter by 4 bases, with the junction holding 3 bases beyond the gene matches.